These 9 T cell receptor beta chains were all obtained from the same sample, sequenced in a study of shared clonotypes between healthy human individuals. Produced via immunoSEQ multiplex PCR; TCRdb's table is partial and in-frame only. The sample carries around 530,000 clones, 70% to 80% recorded once. The specimen was PBMCs. These receptor sequences come from a woman in her forties in good health. Some clones in this sample may be carry-over from other donors' samples.

This chain joins TRBV10-3 and TRBJ2-1, with D perhaps assigned TRBD1 or TRBD2 (5 bases each). This CDR3 has 18 residues. V lost 0 bases, J lost 8 bases, and 23 bases lay in between. Germline V lookup: CDR1 ENHRY, CDR2 SYGVKD. CDR3 in DNA: TGTGCCATCAGTGAGTCGACTCAGAGGGGTAGCGCCAGAGATGAGCAGTTCTTC. Amino acids: CAISESTQRGSARDEQFF.

This chain uses TRBV6-7 with TRBJ2-7; 11 bases map to TRBD2. TRBV6-7 carries the ORF label, with uncertain function. CDR3 length equals 17 residues. V lost 2 bases to trimming and J lost 4 bases; unmatched junction nucleotides: 10. CDR3 sequence: CASSYPTGLAERYEQYF. The DNA for the CDR3 is TGTGCCAGCAGTTACCCAACGGGACTAGCGGAGAGGTACGAGCAGTACTTC.

This clone was counted between two and nine times. This chain connects TRBV28 to TRBJ1-2, with D perhaps matching TRBD1 (6 bases). The CDR3 length is 15 residues. Germline CDR1 reads MDHEN; CDR2 reads SYDVKM. Deletions cut 6 bases from V and 6 bases from J, with 20 bases between. The DNA of the CDR3 is TGTGCCAGCAGGCATACTTCACAGGGAAGCGATGGCTACACCTTC. It specifies CASRHTSQGSDGYTF.

The V call is TRBV30, the J call TRBJ1-2; 8 positions agree with TRBD1. Losses at the gene ends were 0 bases for V and 4 bases for J; bases not matched to a gene: 10. The germline gives CDR1 GTSNPN, CDR2 SVGIG (reference sequence). This CDR3 spans 16 amino acids. The CDR3 protein is CAWSVRRQGAVYGYTF. The CDR3 DNA follows: TGTGCCTGGAGTGTACGAAGGCAGGGGGCTGTCTATGGCTACACCTTC.

The chain has TRBV19 and TRBJ2-3, with 10 bases fitting TRBD2. This CDR3 spans 17 amino acids. V dropped 6 bases and J dropped 4; count of bases not matched to a gene: 13. From germline, CDR1 is LNHDA and CDR2 SQIVND (reference sequence). The CDR3 reads CASRSGFGTSVADTQYF. The CDR3 nucleotides are TGTGCCAGTAGGAGTGGGTTTGGGACTAGCGTCGCAGATACGCAGTATTTT.

The count of this clone is one. The chain is built from TRBV18 and TRBJ2-7; D is uncertain. This CDR3 region has 16 residues. The germline gives CDR1 KGHSH, CDR2 LQKENI. With 2 bases removed from V and 10 bases from J, the gap between germline ends came to 24 bases. DNA for the CDR3: TGTGCCAGCTCACCAGGTGTCCGGTCTGGAATCACCGGTCAGTACTTC. The encoded protein is CASSPGVRSGITGQYF.

This chain joins TRBV28 and TRBJ2-2; 10 nucleotides agree with TRBD2. The germline CDR1 and CDR2 sequences are MDHEN and SYDVKM. V gave up 5 bases and J gave up 4 bases; unmatched junction bases: 7. CDR3 length equals 16 residues. The CDR3 sequence is CASSALAGVFTGELFF. CDR3 nucleotide sequence: TGTGCCAGCAGTGCTCTAGCGGGAGTATTCACCGGGGAGCTGTTTTTT.

The chain carries TRBV7-8 and TRBJ2-5; weak D call: TRBD2 (5 bases). This CDR3 has 14 residues. The V gene lost 1 base and the J gene lost 5 bases, with 11 bases spanning the gap. Germline loops: CDR1 SGHVS, CDR2 FQNEAQ. The CDR3 is CASSLVLVFETQYF. The CDR3 bases are TGTGCCAGCAGCTTAGTACTAGTTTTTGAGACCCAGTACTTC.

The J gene is TRBJ2-6, the V gene TRBV29-1, with a weak D call TRBD2 (5 bases). The CDR3 loop spans 14 amino acids. Germline CDR1 SQVTM, CDR2 ANQGSEA. The V end lost 6 bases, the J end lost 1 base, and 10 bases lay between the germline ends. In DNA form, the CDR3 reads TGCAGCGTACCCACGGGGTCTGGGGCCAACGTCCTGACTTTC. This sequence encodes CSVPTGSGANVLTF. The full variable domain, its missing parts supplied by reference TRBV29-1 and TRBJ2-6, is SAVISQKPSRDICQRGTSLTIQCQVDSQVTMMFWYRQQPGQSLTLIATANQGSEATYESGFVIDKFPISRPNLTFSTLTVSNMSPEDSSIYLCSVPTGSGANVLTFGAGSRLTVL.